The following is a T cell receptor (beta chain) sequence with its context. TCRdb's table, derived via immunoSEQ multiplex PCR, lists solely in-frame clones and lacks some. Among about 590,000 clones listed, 95% were seen once. Per the germline V gene, CDR1 is WNHNN and CDR2 is SYGVQD (reference sequence). V lost 3 bases to trimming and J lost 1 base, with 6 bases between them. This CDR3 is built from 13 residues. This record belongs to a study of shared clonotypes between healthy human individuals. Study-wide background: There were three CD4 naive, three CD4 memory, two CD8 naive and one CD8 memory plates per donor.

Naive CD8 populations comprised CD45RO-negative cells positively selected for CCR7, excluding terminally differentiated effector memory CD45RA+ cells. The specimen was naive CD8+ T cells sorted from blood. The receptor comes from a woman aged 30 to 39 in good health. This rearrangement joins TRBV10-1 to TRBJ1-1; no clear D gene. The CDR3 DNA reads TGCGCCAGCAGTGATTCGGAGAACACTGAAGCTTTCTTT. This encodes CASSDSENTEAFF.